This T cell receptor beta chain derives from a study of T cells expressing NK-cell markers. Study at large: Eight donors were sequenced, of whom seven were HCMV-seropositive, while the remaining one was HCMV-seronegative.

As regards this clonotype: Its cognate antigen is unknown.

Study conclusions and caveats: The dominant NKG2C+ clonotypes represented about 1.0-7.0% of CD8+ T cells in six donors.

As the method of synthesis, 5'RACE template switching with UMIs yielded TCR beta cDNA. For each CDR3 protein, TCRdb gives one entry from its re-call of the 5' RACE reads, without DNA. This sample's table has about 260,000 distinct CDR3 sequences. The CDR3 spans 15 residues. CDR1 is MNHNS and CDR2 is SASEGT in the germline V gene. The sample taken for sequencing was blood T cells: a sorted CD56 or NKG2C T cell subset, CD4+ or CD8+ T cells, or bulk PBMC T cells (not recorded which). The receptor comes from a man aged 18 to 29 in good health. The V gene is TRBV6-1, the J gene TRBJ2-2; TCRdb's D call of TRBD2 is untestable without DNA. CDR3 in amino acids: CASSAPGSTAGELFF.